One and the same sample provided the 29 T cell receptor beta chains below, sequenced in a study of blood T cell repertoires in COVID-19. Data came from immunoSEQ multiplex PCR; TCRdb stores just in-frame clones and leaves some out. The sample records around 620,000 clones, 85% to 90% being singletons. Sequencing input: peripheral blood. The source of these receptors is a young woman with acute or convalescent COVID-19.

The chain uses TRBV25-1 and TRBJ1-5, with D perhaps matching TRBD1 (6 bases). The germline V gene encodes CDR1 MGHDK and CDR2 SYGVNS. The CDR3 has 14 amino acids. V gave up 11 bases and J gave up 5 bases, with 19 bases separating them. The CDR3 here is CAGWGGGRDQPQHF. CDR3 DNA sequence: TGTGCCGGATGGGGAGGGGGAAGGGATCAGCCCCAGCATTTT.

For the CDR3, the DNA is TGCGCCAGCAGTCGGCCCTTCTTACGGGGGAGGGGGGAGCTGTTTTTT. Protein: CASSRPFLRGRGELFF. The chain combines TRBV4-1 with TRBJ2-2; weak D call: TRBD2 (6 bases). The V end was cut by 6 bases, the J end by 8 bases, with 22 bases between. The germline V gene encodes CDR1 MGHRA and CDR2 YSYEKL. The CDR3 runs 16 residues.

This rearrangement joins TRBV7-2 to TRBJ1-2; the D is unclear. This CDR3 contains 13 residues. V shed 2 bases and J shed 2 bases, with 6 bases lying between them. Germline CDR1 reads SGHTA; CDR2 reads FQGNSA. The CDR3 sequence: CASSLNSNYGYTF. The CDR3 DNA reads as TGTGCCAGCAGCTTAAACAGCAACTATGGCTACACCTTC.

The V gene is TRBV10-3, the J gene TRBJ2-5, with 7 positions matching TRBD1. The CDR3 has 15 amino acids. Trimming took 4 bases from V and 1 from J; bases not matched to a gene: 6. The V gene's germline CDR1 is ENHRY and CDR2 SYGVKD. Here the CDR3 DNA reads TGTGCCATCAGTGTCCGGGACAGAGTCCAAGAGACCCAGTACTTC. It encodes CAISVRDRVQETQYF.

DNA of the CDR3: TGTGCCAGCAGCCCTCCCCCCGGACTAGCGGGGGAAGAGACCCAGTACTTC. Amino acids: CASSPPPGLAGEETQYF. This chain joins TRBV4-2 and TRBJ2-5, with TRBD2 identical over 13 bases. CDR1 and CDR2 (germline): LGHNA, YNFKEQ. J gave up 3 bases and V 4 bases, and 8 bases lay outside the gene matches. CDR3 length equals 17 residues.

CDR3 sequence reads: CASSEGQLHGQPQHF. The CDR3 DNA reads TGTGCCAGTAGTGAGGGACAGCTCCATGGTCAGCCCCAGCATTTT. This chain uses TRBV19 with TRBJ1-5; 7 nucleotides line up with TRBD1. The length of the CDR3 is 15 residues. CDR1 and CDR2 from the germline V gene are LNHDA and SQIVND (reference sequence). V lost 5 bases to trimming and J lost 6 bases; unmatched junction nucleotides: 10.

The chain has TRBV2 and TRBJ1-2; D is ambiguous. The ends were cut back, 5 bases at V and 8 bases at J, with 21 bases in the middle. Per the germline V gene, CDR1 is SNHLY and CDR2 is FYNNEI. CDR3 size: 15 residues. In DNA form, the CDR3 reads TGTGCCAGCAGTACCCCGGGATCCAATACGGGCGGCTACACCTTC. This encodes CASSTPGSNTGGYTF.

The V and J genes are TRBV7-9 and TRBJ2-1; 8 bases align to TRBD1. The J segment lost 4 bases and the V segment lost 0 bases, leaving 5 bases of the junction unmatched. The germline gives CDR1 SEHNR, CDR2 FQNEAQ (reference sequence). The CDR3 totals 16 residues. DNA for the CDR3: TGTGCCAGCAGCTTAGCTGGGACAGGCATTTACAATGAGCAGTTCTTC. It is translated as CASSLAGTGIYNEQFF.

The chain uses TRBV6-1 and TRBJ2-5; D not resolved. CDR1 and CDR2 from the germline V gene are MNHNS and SASEGT. Trimming took 1 base from V and 1 from J, leaving 7 bases between them. CDR3 length equals 14 residues. CDR3 residues: CASSEGPAQETQYF. CDR3 nucleotide sequence: TGTGCCAGCAGTGAAGGGCCCGCCCAAGAGACCCAGTACTTC.

The J gene is TRBJ2-4, the V gene TRBV29-1; D gene unclear. CDR3 size: 13 residues. The germline V and J ends were trimmed by 6 bases and 5 bases, with 14 bases remaining between them. CDR1 and CDR2 from the germline V gene are SQVTM and ANQGSEA. CDR3 nucleotide sequence: TGCAGCGTCCCAGGTGATGTCCAAAACATTCAGTACTTC. This translates into CSVPGDVQNIQYF.

V is TRBV24-1 and J is TRBJ2-2; 7 positions agree with TRBD1. Germline CDR1 and CDR2: KGHDR and SFDVKD. The CDR3 contains 16 residues. V shed 1 base, J shed 2 bases, and the junction held 3 bases outside the gene matches. The CDR3, as DNA: TGTGCCACCAGTGATTTTGGACAGGATAACACCGGGGAGCTGTTTTTT. Residues: CATSDFGQDNTGELFF.

The rearrangement joins TRBV28 to TRBJ1-2; 10 bases agree with TRBD1. Germline V gives CDR1 MDHEN, CDR2 SYDVKM. The CDR3 has 15 amino acids. V trimming: 7 bases; J trimming: 7 bases; junction bases outside the gene matches: 12. CDR3 residues: CASISRDRGLGGYTF. The CDR3 DNA is TGTGCCAGCATCTCTCGGGACAGGGGTCTGGGTGGCTACACCTTC.

The gene calls are TRBV30 and TRBJ1-2; D is possibly TRBD1 (6 bases). The CDR3 is 11 amino acids. Germline CDR1 is GTSNPN and CDR2 is SVGIG (reference sequence). V dropped 5 bases and J dropped 5 bases, with 9 bases sitting between them. The CDR3 nucleotides are TGTGCCTGGGTTAGGGGGTATGGCTACACCTTC. Residues: CAWVRGYGYTF.

The rearrangement uses TRBV6-1 and TRBJ2-3, with D perhaps matching TRBD2 (5 bases). V lost 3 bases, J lost 0 bases, and 10 bases lay in between. The CDR3 spans 15 residues. Germline CDR1 MNHNS, CDR2 SASEGT. The CDR3 sequence is CASSDPRRSTDTQYF. In DNA form, the CDR3 reads TGTGCCAGCAGTGACCCTCGGAGGAGCACAGATACGCAGTATTTT.

The V and J genes are TRBV19 and TRBJ1-1; 7 nucleotides match TRBD1. The germline gives CDR1 LNHDA, CDR2 SQIVND (reference sequence). The CDR3 extends over 15 amino acids. The V segment lost 5 bases and the J segment 2 bases; nucleotides outside the gene matches: 8. CDR3 bases: TGTGCCAGTAGTCGCCGGGACAGAGGAAACACTGAAGCTTTCTTT. Translated, it gives CASSRRDRGNTEAFF.

The chain links TRBV12-5 to TRBJ2-2; TRBD2 might be the D (6 bases). CDR3 size: 13 residues. Trimming stripped 6 bases from V and 5 bases from J, with 10 bases between. Germline-derived CDR1 and CDR2 are LGHNT and FRNRAP. The chain's CDR3 is CASGWAGTGELFF. CDR3 sequence (DNA): TGTGCTAGTGGCTGGGCGGGAACCGGGGAGCTGTTTTTT. Looking up the rest from reference TRBV12-5 and TRBJ2-2 gives the full variable domain: DARVTQTPRHKVTEMGQEVTMRCQPILGHNTVFWYRQTMMQGLELLAYFRNRAPLDDSGMPKDRFSAEMPDATLATLKIQPSEPRDSAVYFCASGWAGTGELFFGEGSRLTVL.

The rearrangement joins TRBV27 to TRBJ1-3; TRBD1 matches 11 bases. CDR3 length: 17 residues. With V trimmed by 6 bases and J by 2 bases, 9 bases remained unmatched. CDR1 is MNHEY, CDR2 SMNVEV, per germline (reference sequence). CDR3 in DNA: TGTGCCAGCAGCCCCCGGACAGGGGGCGCCGCTGGAAACACCATATATTTT. Its protein product is CASSPRTGGAAGNTIYF.

The gene calls are TRBV27 and TRBJ1-2, with TRBD1 identical over 8 bases. The CDR3 extends over 15 amino acids. Germline-derived CDR1 and CDR2 are MNHEY and SMNVEV (reference sequence). V was pared by 5 bases and J by 6 bases, with 11 bases of the junction left unmatched. The CDR3 protein is CASSQDRGEWNGYTF. DNA of the CDR3: TGTGCCAGCAGTCAAGACAGGGGAGAGTGGAATGGCTACACCTTC.

V usage is TRBV27 and J usage is TRBJ1-6, with D maybe TRBD1 (6 bases). The CDR3 has 17 amino acids. Trimming took off 6 bases at V and 1 base at J, with 16 bases between the two ends. Germline CDR1 reads MNHEY; CDR2 reads SMNVEV (reference sequence). CDR3 sequence reads: CASRVGGARSYNSPLHF. The CDR3 nucleotides read TGTGCCAGCAGGGTGGGGGGGGCGCGTTCCTATAATTCACCCCTCCACTTT.

V and J are TRBV4-3 and TRBJ2-7; 9 nucleotides line up with TRBD1. CDR3 length: 15 residues. V was pared by 2 bases and J by 6 bases, with 8 bases of the junction left unmatched. Germline V lookup: CDR1 LGHNA, CDR2 YSLEER. CDR3 in DNA: TGCGCCAGCAGCCAAAAGGGACAGGGTTTTTTCGAGCAGTACTTC. Translation gives CASSQKGQGFFEQYF.

This clone showed up just once. The chain combines TRBV2 with TRBJ1-5; D may be TRBD1 (5 bases). This CDR3 is built from 13 residues. Germline V gives CDR1 SNHLY, CDR2 FYNNEI. The V end lost 7 bases, the J end lost 7 bases, and 14 bases lay between the germline ends. The CDR3 sequence is CASNGPGAQPQHF. DNA of the CDR3: TGTGCCAGCAATGGACCTGGGGCGCAGCCCCAGCATTTT.

V is TRBV24-1 and J is TRBJ2-5, with TRBD1 matching 8 bases. This CDR3 comprises 15 residues. V shed 7 bases, J shed 5 bases, and the junction held 11 bases outside the gene matches. The germline gives CDR1 KGHDR, CDR2 SFDVKD. CDR3 loop: CATSPDRAKGETQYF. In DNA form, the CDR3 reads TGTGCCACCAGCCCGGACAGGGCCAAAGGGGAGACCCAGTACTTC.

V usage is TRBV28 and J usage is TRBJ1-2; D is perhaps TRBD1 (5 bases). This CDR3 is 11 amino acids long. Germline lookup yields CDR1 MDHEN and CDR2 SYDVKM. V lost 11 bases, J lost 2 bases, and 9 bases lay in between. The CDR3 DNA sequence: TGTGCCTCCAGGGAAAACTATGGCTACACCTTC. Its translation is CASRENYGYTF.

The CDR3 DNA follows: TGTGCCTGGAGTCTACCGCCAAGCCAAGAGACCCAGTACTTC. Translated, it gives CAWSLPPSQETQYF. The J gene is TRBJ2-5, the V gene TRBV30; D gene ambiguous. CDR3 length: 14 amino acids. The V end lost 2 bases, the J end lost 1 base, and 11 bases lay between the germline ends. Germline loops: CDR1 GTSNPN, CDR2 SVGIG (reference sequence). Looking up the rest from reference TRBV30 and TRBJ2-5 gives the full variable domain: SQTIHQWPATLVQPVGSPLSLECTVEGTSNPNLYWYRQAAGRGLQLLFYSVGIGQISSEVPQNLSASRPQDRQFILSSKKLLLSDSGFYLCAWSLPPSQETQYFGPGTRLLVL.

V and J are TRBV7-3 and TRBJ2-2; 8 nucleotides match TRBD2. Germline V gives CDR1 SGHTA, CDR2 FQGTGA. V was pared by 4 bases and J by 7 bases, with 5 bases of the junction left unmatched. The CDR3 is 14 amino acids. The CDR3 protein is CASSWTSSGGELFF. Here the CDR3 DNA reads TGTGCCAGCAGCTGGACTAGCTCTGGCGGGGAGCTGTTTTTT.

The chain links TRBV19 to TRBJ1-4; D unresolved. Trimming pared 5 bases from V and 0 bases from J, leaving 10 bases between. The CDR3 contains 15 residues. Per the germline V gene, CDR1 is LNHDA and CDR2 is SQIVND (reference sequence). The CDR3 region is CASSSLAATNEKLFF. In nucleotides, the CDR3 is TGTGCCAGTAGTTCCCTAGCTGCAACTAATGAAAAACTGTTTTTT.

The CDR3 loop is CASSVAWTSGYTF. The CDR3 nucleotides are TGTGCCAGCAGCGTAGCCTGGACAAGTGGCTACACCTTC. The rearrangement joins TRBV9 to TRBJ1-2; a possible D gene is TRBD1 (5 bases). The V gene's germline CDR1 is SGDLS and CDR2 YYNGEE. The V end was cut by 0 bases, the J end by 7 bases, with 10 bases between. CDR3 length equals 13 residues.

This clone came up once. The V call is TRBV6-6, the J call TRBJ1-6, with a possible D match to TRBD1 (5 bases). Germline V gene sequence: CDR1 MNHNY, CDR2 SVGAGI (reference sequence). Trimming cost V 8 bases and J 3 bases, with 14 bases left between them. The length of the CDR3 is 15 residues. The CDR3 here is CASSPGYGYNSPLHF. As DNA, the CDR3 is TGTGCCAGCTCCCCAGGGTATGGCTATAATTCACCCCTCCACTTT.

The CDR3 DNA sequence: TGTGCCAGTAGTATTGCCCAACTACAGGGCTCTGGCTACACCTTC. Its translation is CASSIAQLQGSGYTF. This chain uses TRBV19 with TRBJ1-2; weak D call: TRBD1 (6 bases). Deletions cut 3 bases from V and 7 bases from J, with 18 bases between. Germline V CDR1 and CDR2: LNHDA, SQIVND (reference sequence). The CDR3 consists of 15 residues.